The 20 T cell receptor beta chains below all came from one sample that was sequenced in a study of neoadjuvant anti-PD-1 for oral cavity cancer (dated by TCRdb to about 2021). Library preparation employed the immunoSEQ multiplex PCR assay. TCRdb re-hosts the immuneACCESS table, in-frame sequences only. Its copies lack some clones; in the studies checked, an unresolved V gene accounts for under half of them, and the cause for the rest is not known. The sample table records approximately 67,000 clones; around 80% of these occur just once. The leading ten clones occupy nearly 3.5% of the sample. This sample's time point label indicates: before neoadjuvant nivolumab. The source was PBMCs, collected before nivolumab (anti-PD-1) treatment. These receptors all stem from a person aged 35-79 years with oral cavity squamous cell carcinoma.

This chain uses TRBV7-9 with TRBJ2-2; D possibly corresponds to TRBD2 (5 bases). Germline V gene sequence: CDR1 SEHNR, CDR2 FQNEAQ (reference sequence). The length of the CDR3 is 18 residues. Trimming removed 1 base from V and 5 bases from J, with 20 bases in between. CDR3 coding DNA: TGTGCCAGCAGCTTAGTTGGGCTACCACTAGGAGAAACCGGGGAGCTGTTTTTT. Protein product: CASSLVGLPLGETGELFF.

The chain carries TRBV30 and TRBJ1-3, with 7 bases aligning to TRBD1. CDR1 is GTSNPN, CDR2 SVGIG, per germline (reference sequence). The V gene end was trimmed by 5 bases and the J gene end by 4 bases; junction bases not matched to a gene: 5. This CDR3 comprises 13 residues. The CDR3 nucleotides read TGTGCCTGGGAGGTGGACAGGGGAAACACCATATATTTT. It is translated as CAWEVDRGNTIYF. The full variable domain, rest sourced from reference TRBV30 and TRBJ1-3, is SQTIHQWPATLVQPVGSPLSLECTVEGTSNPNLYWYRQAAGRGLQLLFYSVGIGQISSEVPQNLSASRPQDRQFILSSKKLLLSDSGFYLCAWEVDRGNTIYFGEGSWLTVV.

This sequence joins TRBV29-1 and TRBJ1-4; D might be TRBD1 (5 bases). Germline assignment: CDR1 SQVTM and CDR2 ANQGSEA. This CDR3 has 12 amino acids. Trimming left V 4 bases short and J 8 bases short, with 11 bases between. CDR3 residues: CSVGGGSEKLFF. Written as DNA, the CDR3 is TGCAGCGTTGGGGGGGGAAGCGAAAAACTGTTTTTT.

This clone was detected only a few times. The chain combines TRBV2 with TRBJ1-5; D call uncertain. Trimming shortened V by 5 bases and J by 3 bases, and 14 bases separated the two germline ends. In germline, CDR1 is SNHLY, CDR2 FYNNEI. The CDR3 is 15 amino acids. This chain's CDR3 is CASSTDTNLNQPQHF. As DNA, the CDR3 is TGTGCCAGCAGTACCGACACCAACCTCAATCAGCCCCAGCATTTT.

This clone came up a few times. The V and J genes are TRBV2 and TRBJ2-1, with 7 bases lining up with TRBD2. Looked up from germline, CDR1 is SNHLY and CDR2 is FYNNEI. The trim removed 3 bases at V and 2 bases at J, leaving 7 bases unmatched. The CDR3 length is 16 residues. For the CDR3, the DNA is TGTGCCAGCAGTGAGCGGGGGTGGTCGACCTACAATGAGCAGTTCTTC. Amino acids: CASSERGWSTYNEQFF. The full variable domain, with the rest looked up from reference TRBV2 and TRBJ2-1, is EPEVTQTPSHQVTQMGQEVILRCVPISNHLYFYWYRQILGQKVEFLVSFYNNEISEKSEIFDDQFSVERPDGSNFTLKIRSTKLEDSAMYFCASSERGWSTYNEQFFGPGTRLTVL.

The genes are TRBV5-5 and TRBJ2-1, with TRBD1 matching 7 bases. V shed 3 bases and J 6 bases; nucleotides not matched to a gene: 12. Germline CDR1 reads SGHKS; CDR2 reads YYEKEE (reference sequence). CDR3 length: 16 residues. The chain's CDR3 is CASSSQGNLPGNEQFF. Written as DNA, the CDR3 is TGTGCCAGCAGCTCACAGGGGAACCTTCCCGGCAATGAGCAGTTCTTC.

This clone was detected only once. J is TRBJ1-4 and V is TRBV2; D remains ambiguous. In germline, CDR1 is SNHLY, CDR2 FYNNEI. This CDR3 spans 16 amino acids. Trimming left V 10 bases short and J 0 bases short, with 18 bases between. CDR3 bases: TGTGCCACCCCCGATGAGGCAGATGCAACTAATGAAAAACTGTTTTTT. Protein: CATPDEADATNEKLFF.

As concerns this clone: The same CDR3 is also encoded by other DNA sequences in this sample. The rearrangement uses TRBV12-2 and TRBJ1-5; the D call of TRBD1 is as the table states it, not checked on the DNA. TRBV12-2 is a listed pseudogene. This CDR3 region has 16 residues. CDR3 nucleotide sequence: TGTGCAAGTCGCCTGAGGTGTCAGGGGGGAGCGCAGCCCCAGCATTTT. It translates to CASRLRCQGGAQPQHF.

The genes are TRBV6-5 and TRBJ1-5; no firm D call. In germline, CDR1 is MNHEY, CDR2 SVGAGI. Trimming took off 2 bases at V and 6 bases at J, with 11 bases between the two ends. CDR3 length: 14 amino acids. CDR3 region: CASSYGAGVQPQHF. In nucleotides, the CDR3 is TGTGCCAGCAGTTACGGTGCTGGGGTTCAGCCCCAGCATTTT.

The CDR3 DNA reads as TGCGCCAGCAGCTTAGAGGGTCCGGGAAACACCATATATTTT. Translating it yields CASSLEGPGNTIYF. The gene calls are TRBV5-1 and TRBJ1-3; D gene uncertain. Germline assignment: CDR1 SGHRS and CDR2 YFSETQ. The CDR3 loop spans 14 amino acids. V lost 2 bases, J lost 4 bases, and 10 bases lay in between.

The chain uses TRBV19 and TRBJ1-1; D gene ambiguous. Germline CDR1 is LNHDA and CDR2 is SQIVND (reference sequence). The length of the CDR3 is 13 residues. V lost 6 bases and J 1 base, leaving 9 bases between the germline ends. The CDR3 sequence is CASRSEPNTEAFF. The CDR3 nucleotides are TGTGCCAGTAGGAGCGAACCGAACACTGAAGCTTTCTTT. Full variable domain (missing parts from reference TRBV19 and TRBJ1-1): DGGITQSPKYLFRKEGQNVTLSCEQNLNHDAMYWYRQDPGQGLRLIYYSQIVNDFQKGDIAEGYSVSREKKESFPLTVTSAQKNPTAFYLCASRSEPNTEAFFGQGTRLTVV.

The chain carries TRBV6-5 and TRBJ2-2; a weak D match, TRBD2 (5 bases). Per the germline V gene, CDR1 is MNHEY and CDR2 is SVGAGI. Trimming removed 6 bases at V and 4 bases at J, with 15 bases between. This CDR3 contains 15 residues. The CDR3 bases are TGTGCCAGCAGAAGCGGTGAAGTGGTCACCGGGGAGCTGTTTTTT. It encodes CASRSGEVVTGELFF.

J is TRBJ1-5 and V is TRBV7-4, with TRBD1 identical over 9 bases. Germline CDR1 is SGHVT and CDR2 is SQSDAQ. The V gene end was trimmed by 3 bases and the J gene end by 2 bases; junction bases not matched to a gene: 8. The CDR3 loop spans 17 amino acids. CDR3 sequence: CASSFPTGGSGNQPQHF. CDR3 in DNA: TGTGCCAGCAGCTTCCCCACAGGGGGCAGTGGCAATCAGCCCCAGCATTTT.

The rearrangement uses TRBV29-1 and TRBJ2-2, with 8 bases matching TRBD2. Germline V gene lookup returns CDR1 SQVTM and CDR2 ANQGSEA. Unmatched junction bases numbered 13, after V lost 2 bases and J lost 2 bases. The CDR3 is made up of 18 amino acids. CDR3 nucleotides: TGCAGCGTTGAAAAACCGGGGGGGCAGTCACTCAACACCGGGGAGCTGTTTTTT. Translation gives CSVEKPGGQSLNTGELFF.

CDR3 sequence: CSVQQGAQGYGYTF. CDR3 bases: TGCAGCGTTCAACAGGGGGCGCAGGGCTATGGCTACACCTTC. The chain has TRBV29-1 and TRBJ1-2; 9 bases are shared with TRBD1. The CDR3 has 14 residues. The ends lost 5 bases at V and 4 bases at J; junction bases unmatched: 8. The V gene's germline CDR1 is SQVTM and CDR2 ANQGSEA.

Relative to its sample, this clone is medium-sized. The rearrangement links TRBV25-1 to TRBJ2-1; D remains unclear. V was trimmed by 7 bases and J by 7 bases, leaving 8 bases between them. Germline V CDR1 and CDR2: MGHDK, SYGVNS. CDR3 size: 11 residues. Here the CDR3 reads CASNAGNEQFF. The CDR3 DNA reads TGTGCCAGCAATGCCGGGAATGAGCAGTTCTTC.

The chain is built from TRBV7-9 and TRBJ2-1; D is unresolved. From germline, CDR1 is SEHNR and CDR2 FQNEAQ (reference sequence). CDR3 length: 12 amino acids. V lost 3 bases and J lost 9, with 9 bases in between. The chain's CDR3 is CASSFLRAEQFF. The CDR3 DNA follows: TGTGCCAGCAGCTTCCTACGGGCTGAGCAGTTCTTC.

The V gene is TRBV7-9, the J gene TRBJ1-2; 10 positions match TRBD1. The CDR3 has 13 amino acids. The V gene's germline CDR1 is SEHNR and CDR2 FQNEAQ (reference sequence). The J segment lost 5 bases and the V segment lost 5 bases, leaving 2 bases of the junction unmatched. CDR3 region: CASSVGQGYGYTF. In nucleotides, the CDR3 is TGTGCCAGCAGCGTGGGACAGGGGTATGGCTACACCTTC. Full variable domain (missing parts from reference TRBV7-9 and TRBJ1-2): DTGVSQNPRHKITKRGQNVTFRCDPISEHNRLYWYRQTLGQGPEFLTYFQNEAQLEKSRLLSDRFSAERPKGSFSTLEIQRTEQGDSAMYLCASSVGQGYGYTFGSGTRLTVV.

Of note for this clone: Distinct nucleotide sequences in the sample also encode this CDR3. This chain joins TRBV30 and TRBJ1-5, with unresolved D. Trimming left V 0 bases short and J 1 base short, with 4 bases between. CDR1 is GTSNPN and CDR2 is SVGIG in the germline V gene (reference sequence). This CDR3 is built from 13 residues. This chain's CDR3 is CAWSVRSNQPQHF. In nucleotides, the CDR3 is TGTGCCTGGAGTGTACGGAGCAATCAGCCCCAGCATTTT.

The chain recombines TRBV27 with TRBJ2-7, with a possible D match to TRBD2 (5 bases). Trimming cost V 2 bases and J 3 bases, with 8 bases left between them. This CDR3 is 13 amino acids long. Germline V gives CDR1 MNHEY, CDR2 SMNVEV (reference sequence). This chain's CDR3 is CASSLQDFYEQYF. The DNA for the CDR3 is TGTGCCAGCAGTTTACAGGACTTCTACGAGCAGTACTTC.